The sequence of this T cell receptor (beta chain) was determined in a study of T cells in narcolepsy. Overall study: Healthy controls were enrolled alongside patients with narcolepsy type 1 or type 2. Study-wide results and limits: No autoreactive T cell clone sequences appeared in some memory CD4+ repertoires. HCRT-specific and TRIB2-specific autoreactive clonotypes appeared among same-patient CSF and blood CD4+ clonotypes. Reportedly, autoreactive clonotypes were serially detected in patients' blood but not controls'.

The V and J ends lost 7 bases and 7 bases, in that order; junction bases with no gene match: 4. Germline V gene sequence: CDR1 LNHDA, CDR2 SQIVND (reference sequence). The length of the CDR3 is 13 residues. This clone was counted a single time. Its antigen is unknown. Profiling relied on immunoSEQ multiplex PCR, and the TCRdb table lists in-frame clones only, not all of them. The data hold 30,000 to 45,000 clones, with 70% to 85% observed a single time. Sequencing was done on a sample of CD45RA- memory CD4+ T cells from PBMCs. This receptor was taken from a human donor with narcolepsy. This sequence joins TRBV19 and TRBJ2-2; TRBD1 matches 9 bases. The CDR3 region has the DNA TGTGCCAGTACCACAGGGGGCTTCGGGGAGCTGTTTTTT. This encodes CASTTGGFGELFF.